This TCR beta chain was sequenced in a study of T-cell reconstitution after alpha-beta-depleted transplantation in children. Study-wide results and caveats: Roughly two months post-transplant, alpha-beta T cells reportedly originated from several hundred graft clones that had expanded. Several patients had high TCRbeta diversity at day 60; it came from surviving recipient T cells and thymic progenitors. Newly generated T cells supplied most T-cell counts and diversity one year post-transplant.

With regard to this clonotype: Its antigen is unknown.

Deletions cut 0 bases from V and 2 bases from J, with 10 bases between. This CDR3 comprises 16 residues. In germline, CDR1 is LNHNV, CDR2 YYDKDF (reference sequence). Unique molecular identifiers featured in how the TCRbeta library was prepared. One entry per CDR3 protein results from TCRdb running MiXCR on the PCR reads. The sample lists about 580,000 distinct CDR3 sequences; 20% to 25% were seen once. This specimen was PBMCs, mostly from graft donor cells, taken 360 days after TCRalphabeta/CD19-depleted stem cell transplant. The sequence derives from a boy in the first two years of life who had a stem cell transplant for acute myeloid leukemia, so the T cells may come from the graft donor. The rearrangement uses TRBV15 and TRBJ2-2; a weak D match, TRBD2 (5 bases). The CDR3 DNA follows: TGTGCCACCAGCAGAGATCGGGGTGTAAACACCGGGGAGCTGTTTTTT. Residues: CATSRDRGVNTGELFF.